The T cell receptor (beta chain) under discussion was sequenced for a study of cytomegalovirus exposure and HLA in healthy donors. Germline-derived CDR1 and CDR2 are MNHEY and SVGAGI. The CDR3 extends over 15 amino acids. With V trimmed by 6 bases and J by 4 bases, 12 bases remained unmatched. The study ran its PCR with 60 Vbeta and 13 Jbeta primers. Generated by immunoSEQ multiplex PCR, the TCRdb table keeps only in-frame clones and is missing some. Of some 200,000 clones detected, 60% to 85% appear once; the ten largest clones hold over 1.5%. Material for sequencing was PBMCs. The chain has TRBV6-5 and TRBJ2-7, with TRBD1 matching over 7 bases. The sequence derives from a girl between 5 and 17 years old in good health and CMV-seropositive. The CDR3, as DNA: TGTGCCAGCAGACCTCCCGGGACAGCCCTTTACGAGCAGTACTTC. Translation gives CASRPPGTALYEQYF.